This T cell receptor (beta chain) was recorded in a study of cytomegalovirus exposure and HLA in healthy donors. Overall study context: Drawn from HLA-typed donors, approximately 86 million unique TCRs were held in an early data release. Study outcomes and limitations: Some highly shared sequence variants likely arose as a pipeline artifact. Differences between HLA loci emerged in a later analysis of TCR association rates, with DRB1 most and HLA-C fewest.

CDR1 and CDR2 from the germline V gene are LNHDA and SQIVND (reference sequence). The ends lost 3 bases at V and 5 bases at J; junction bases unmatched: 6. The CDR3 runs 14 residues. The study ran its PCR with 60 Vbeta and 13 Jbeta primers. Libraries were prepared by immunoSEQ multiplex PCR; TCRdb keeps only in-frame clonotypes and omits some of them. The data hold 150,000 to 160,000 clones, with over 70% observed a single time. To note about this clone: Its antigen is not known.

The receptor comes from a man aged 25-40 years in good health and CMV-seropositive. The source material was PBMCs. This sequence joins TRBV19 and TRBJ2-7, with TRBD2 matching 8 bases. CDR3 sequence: CASSIGGASHEQYF. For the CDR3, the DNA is TGTGCCAGTAGTATCGGGGGGGCAAGTCACGAGCAGTACTTC.